The rows below give T cell receptor beta chains drawn from one sample of a study of cytomegalovirus exposure and HLA in healthy donors. Repertoires were generated with immunoSEQ multiplex PCR, while TCRdb's copy carries only in-frame clones and drops some. The sample yields under 200,000 clones, roughly 80% seen once. The sequenced material came from PBMCs. Source of these receptors: a man younger than 40 in good health and CMV-seronegative. Each CDR3 is given with its conserved first and last residue. Each record gives: V gene, J gene, D gene, CDR3 protein. D genes are given only for firm matches.

TRBV11-1	TRBJ2-1	NA	CASTTSLNEQFF
TRBV28	TRBJ2-5	NA	CASSRGLGSGGETQYF
TRBV27	TRBJ2-7	TRBD2	CASSAQLAASSYEQYF
TRBV7-3	TRBJ1-1	NA	CASSRQHRDSEAFF
TRBV13	TRBJ2-1	TRBD2	CASSLGFHSGPNNEQFF
TRBV9	TRBJ2-1	TRBD1	CASSVELQGANEQFF
TRBV9	TRBJ2-3	TRBD2	CASSGLAGFSTDTQYF
TRBV11-2	TRBJ2-5	NA	CASSLAGGQETQYF
TRBV5-1	TRBJ2-2	NA	CASSLTVSGELFF
TRBV30	TRBJ1-6	NA	CAFAEGSPLHF
TRBV27	TRBJ2-1	NA	CASSPRTVNEQFF
TRBV6-1	TRBJ1-2	NA	CASSEDSFGYTF
TRBV6-4	TRBJ2-1	NA	CASSEWGVTYNEQFF
TRBV6-6	TRBJ1-2	NA	CASSSTNYGYTF
TRBV30	TRBJ2-1	TRBD2	CAWRKRGGLNEQFF
TRBV6-5	TRBJ1-6	TRBD1	CASSYAPQGGSPLHF
TRBV6-5	TRBJ1-2	NA	CASSSRGQSGYGYTF
TRBV7-3	TRBJ2-2	TRBD2	CASSPRLAGGVGELFF
TRBV6-5	TRBJ1-4	NA	CASRGTNEKLFF
TRBV10-2	TRBJ2-1	TRBD2	CASSGLGLAGAREQGNEQFF
TRBV4-1	TRBJ2-1	NA	CASSRETDEQFF
TRBV6-1	TRBJ2-3	TRBD2	CASSQGARGGGPDTQYF
TRBV7-7	TRBJ2-5	NA	CASSLGLVGTQYF
TRBV27	TRBJ2-7	NA	CASSLLPPRAAAEQYF
TRBV15	TRBJ2-7	TRBD2	CATSRNPSGGTYEQYF
TRBV30	TRBJ1-3	NA	CAGGAGAGNTIYF
TRBV11-3	TRBJ1-1	NA	CASSLAQGGEAFF
TRBV7-3	TRBJ2-7	TRBD1	CASSLTTGTGREQYF
TRBV2	TRBJ2-3	NA	CANLGGTDTQYF
TRBV10-2	TRBJ2-5	TRBD2	CATRGREKETQYF
TRBV27	TRBJ2-1	NA	CASSPRYNEQFF
TRBV9	TRBJ2-1	TRBD2	CASSGLAGPSYNEQFF
TRBV18	TRBJ2-2	TRBD2	CASSPSGTRNTGELFF
TRBV7-2	TRBJ2-2	NA	CASRVGQNTGELFF
TRBV5-1	TRBJ1-1	NA	CASSHTGSLLTEAFF
TRBV7-9	TRBJ2-7	NA	CASSSHREVGYEQYF
TRBV5-1	TRBJ1-1	NA	CASSLDSTNTEAFF
TRBV28	TRBJ2-7	TRBD2	CASNWRGAPYEQYF
TRBV28	TRBJ2-7	NA	CASSPRGLALYEQYF
TRBV29-1	TRBJ2-5	NA	CSLVREGGSRETQYF
TRBV30	TRBJ1-6	NA	CAWGGSSYNSPLHF
TRBV6-5	TRBJ2-7	NA	CASSPSERFYEQYF
TRBV2	TRBJ2-5	TRBD1	CASSPNDRGQYF
TRBV6-6	TRBJ2-1	TRBD2	CASSPPGGGSNEQFF
TRBV27	TRBJ1-5	TRBD1	CASRPGGAGNQPQHF
TRBV7-9	TRBJ2-1	TRBD2	CASSLAGSGGGYNEQFF
TRBV5-6	TRBJ1-4	NA	CASSLYRVGATNEKLFF
TRBV2	TRBJ1-2	TRBD1	CASSSSPDGQGLNGYTF
TRBV28	TRBJ2-1	NA	CASRARGEDEQFF
TRBV10-1	TRBJ2-2	TRBD2	CASRELAGVGELFF
TRBV25-1	TRBJ2-2	TRBD2	CASSFRTSGRNTGELFF